This T cell receptor (beta chain) originates from a study of T cells in Graves' hyperthyroidism and ophthalmopathy. Amplification yielded TCR beta CDR3 regions, with RNA transcripts as the source. An initial round of RT-PCR targeting the TCR CDR3 relied on the HTBI primer set. Using its own MiXCR run on the multiplex PCR reads, TCRdb lists one record per CDR3 protein. Altogether about 600,000 distinct CDR3 sequences are present, 16% being singletons, with the ten largest covering around 3.5%. Germline-derived CDR1 and CDR2 are WSHSY and SAAADI. The V end was cut by 2 bases, the J end by 0 bases, with 7 bases between. This CDR3 is 15 amino acids long. PBMCs were obtained from roughly 10 ml fresh peripheral blood.

The source material was blood. The chain uses TRBV10-2 and TRBJ2-2, with D unresolved. The sequence came from a woman in her thirties or forties with Graves' ophthalmopathy. CDR3 in amino acids: CASSEVLTNTGELFF. The CDR3 coding sequence is TGCGCCAGCAGTGAGGTATTAACGAACACCGGGGAGCTGTTTTTT.